These 5 T cell receptor beta chains were all obtained from the same sample, sequenced in a study of early T cells in non-severe SARS-CoV-2 infection. In TCRdb, the 5' RACE reads were re-called with MiXCR into one record per CDR3 protein. The sample carries around 35,000 distinct CDR3 sequences, about 6.3% recorded once. Material for sequencing was whole blood. The receptors stem from an adult who was a healthcare worker with PCR-confirmed SARS-CoV-2 infection or an uninfected control (not recorded which).

This clonotype was detected only a few times. The chain has TRBV28 and TRBJ2-3, with D tentatively TRBD2 (6 bases). Trimming pared 2 bases from V and 8 bases from J, leaving 14 bases between. The CDR3 sequence is 14 residues long. CDR1 MDHEN and CDR2 SYDVKM come from the germline V gene. The CDR3 coding sequence is TGTGCCAGCAGTTTACCACGGGACTTGTTTACGCAGTATTTT. Its protein product is CASSLPRDLFTQYF.

This clonotype has at least ten counts. The rearrangement joins TRBV6-2 or TRBV6-3 to TRBJ1-2; D ambiguous. V was clipped by 6 bases and J by 4 bases, with 12 bases between them. CDR1 is MNHEY and CDR2 is SVGEGT in the germline V gene. This CDR3 contains 13 residues. This CDR3 is CASSPSKRYGYTF. CDR3 nucleotide sequence: TGTGCCAGCAGCCCTAGCAAACGCTATGGCTACACCTTC.

The chain is built from TRBV9 and TRBJ2-1, with D possibly matching TRBD2 (6 bases). V was cut by 4 bases and J by 7 bases, with 15 bases left in between. Germline lookup yields CDR1 SGDLS and CDR2 YYNGEE. This CDR3 region has 14 residues. The CDR3 coding sequence is TGTGCCAGCAGCCCCGAAATAGGGAGGAATGAGCAGTTCTTC. It translates to CASSPEIGRNEQFF.

This clonotype has ten or more counts. The rearrangement links TRBV7-2 to TRBJ2-5, with 9 bases matching TRBD2. Germline assignment: CDR1 SGHTA and CDR2 FQGNSA. The CDR3 runs 16 residues. The V and J ends lost 5 bases and 4 bases, in that order; junction bases with no gene match: 11. The CDR3 loop reads CASSPGGIAGVETQYF. In nucleotides, the CDR3 is TGTGCCAGCAGCCCCGGTGGGATAGCGGGAGTAGAGACCCAGTACTTC.

The V call is TRBV12-3 or TRBV12-4, the J call TRBJ1-2; D is perhaps TRBD1 (5 bases). Trimming cost V 1 base and J 6 bases, with 12 bases left between them. The CDR3 consists of 14 residues. The CDR3 spells CASSLGGNYNGYTF. Written as DNA, the CDR3 is TGTGCCAGCAGTTTAGGGGGCAATTACAATGGCTACACCTTC.